This is a list of T cell receptor beta chains from one sample in a study of cytomegalovirus exposure and HLA in healthy donors. Produced via immunoSEQ multiplex PCR; TCRdb's table is partial and in-frame only. The profile covers 140,000 or so clones, with over 65% appearing a single time and around 4.1% taken by the ten largest. The sample comprised PBMCs. All receptors come from a man aged 18 to 35 in good health and CMV-seropositive. Each CDR3 is given with its conserved first and last residue. Fields, in order: CDR3 protein, V gene, J gene, clone size. Only some rows state a clone size, as once, few, many or a class for expanded clones.

CASSEQTGTGANVLTF	TRBV6-1	TRBJ2-6	NA
CASSLAQDNEQFF	TRBV5-1	TRBJ2-1	NA
CASSPSRQGEKLFF	TRBV18	TRBJ1-4	NA
CASSVRDRVGEQYF	TRBV28	TRBJ2-7	few
CASSPDGTASEKLFF	TRBV5-4	TRBJ1-4	few
CASSYGGNTIYF	TRBV13	TRBJ1-3	NA
CASSPGQPEAFF	TRBV6-6	TRBJ1-1	NA
CASSYNPGLALDEQFF	TRBV6-5	TRBJ2-1	NA
CASSQASSSTDTQYF	TRBV4-1	TRBJ2-3	few
CASSLGVTSGSYSGELFF	TRBV5-4	TRBJ2-2	few
CATDRGLAGGWETQYF	TRBV15	TRBJ2-5	NA
CASSLVGTNTGELFF	TRBV7-2	TRBJ2-2	NA
CASSQGSGGLGTQYF	TRBV28	TRBJ2-5	NA
CSATQALAYEQYF	TRBV29-1	TRBJ2-7	NA
CASRVHGTPNTEAFF	TRBV19	TRBJ1-1	NA
CASSLEGLAGGLNEQFF	TRBV7-2	TRBJ2-1	NA
CATGQGYTGELFF	TRBV19	TRBJ2-2	NA
CASSQAGRGGSGDTQYF	TRBV4-1	TRBJ2-3	few
CASKTSGGPKETQYF	TRBV28	TRBJ2-5	few
CASSLVGDRDYGYTF	TRBV28	TRBJ1-2	few
CASSLDRGRADTQYF	TRBV18	TRBJ2-3	NA
CASSLLTENTEAFF	TRBV2	TRBJ1-1	few
CASSRGTSGVEVTDTQYF	TRBV21-1	TRBJ2-3	NA
CASSVPGQYTEAFF	TRBV9	TRBJ1-1	NA
CASSQEQGTDYEQYF	TRBV4-1	TRBJ2-7	NA
CASSLVAEGSYEQYF	TRBV28	TRBJ2-7	NA
CASSLPGTSGSSYEQYF	TRBV7-2	TRBJ2-7	NA
CSVQDTEAFF	TRBV29-1	TRBJ1-1	NA
CASSPGTGRSGANVLTF	TRBV7-9	TRBJ2-6	NA
CAREGGEGYGYTF	TRBV2	TRBJ1-2	once
CATRDPGDYGYTF	TRBV28	TRBJ1-2	NA
CASSHWARAPMNTEAFF	TRBV14	TRBJ1-1	NA
CASSRTGANEKLFF	TRBV19	TRBJ1-4	once
CASSEGQVSYEQYF	TRBV5-6	TRBJ2-7	NA
CASSSGRGTSSGANVLTF	TRBV5-4	TRBJ2-6	NA
CASSSRQGWAEAFF	TRBV11-1	TRBJ1-1	NA
CASSLDRGLNYGYTF	TRBV11-2	TRBJ1-2	NA
CASSESLDRVPGGSEAFF	TRBV10-1	TRBJ1-1	NA
CASSVRDYTIYF	TRBV5-8	TRBJ1-3	NA
CAWSLPREQYF	TRBV30	TRBJ2-7	NA
CASSFGYNEQFF	TRBV6-5	TRBJ2-1	few
CASGRTANSPLHF	TRBV9	TRBJ1-6	NA
CASSLLQDKNIQYF	TRBV28	TRBJ2-4	NA
CASSITSGGFESSYEQYF	TRBV19	TRBJ2-7	few
CASSYPRQLANYGYTF	TRBV6-6	TRBJ1-2	NA
CASSVGLAGADYNEQFF	TRBV9	TRBJ2-1	NA
CASIEGYNSPLHF	TRBV25-1	TRBJ1-6	NA
CASSPGGLSEKLFF	TRBV28	TRBJ1-4	NA
CASRISGRVGETQYF	TRBV6-5	TRBJ2-5	NA
CASRDRDNSPLHF	TRBV10-2	TRBJ1-6	once
CASSRDRGNQPQHF	TRBV5-1	TRBJ1-5	NA
CASSVASGSGTGELFF	TRBV9	TRBJ2-2	NA
CASSVGTGGNEQFF	TRBV7-2	TRBJ2-1	NA
CAGRDRGELFF	TRBV28	TRBJ2-2	NA
CASSLEASASGKNEQFF	TRBV11-3	TRBJ2-1	NA
CASSSQGTGEETQYF	TRBV6-5	TRBJ2-5	NA
CASSTTGMNSPLHF	TRBV5-6	TRBJ1-6	few
CASREGAEAFF	TRBV2	TRBJ1-1	NA
CASRSLPISTLSSYEQYF	TRBV7-2	TRBJ2-7	NA